This TCR beta chain was captured by sequencing in a study of CD8+ T cells in alopecia areata. Study findings and constraints: Normal skin contains resident alphabeta T cells, and these are also sequenced in scalp samples. Affected scalp, especially in alopecia totalis/universalis, had a higher clonality than normal scalp did.

The sample holds a few counts of this clone. Its antigen is still unknown. It was cDNA, reverse transcribed from extracted RNA, that served as the sequencing template. Method: immunoSEQ multiplex PCR; TCRdb's copy keeps in-frame clones and lacks some. The sample carries some 110,000 clones, less than 80% recorded once. The CDR3 runs to 15 residues. V lost 2 bases to trimming and J lost 3 bases, with 11 bases between them. Germline V gene data show CDR1 as MGHRA and CDR2 as YSYEKL. This chain links TRBV4-1 with TRBJ2-1; TRBD2 might be the D (6 bases). This clonotype originated in a human donor in good health. Sequencing was performed on CD4+ T cells sorted from blood. CDR3 DNA: TGCGCCAGCAGCCAATCGGCGGGGCTCTACAATGAGCAGTTCTTC. Translation: CASSQSAGLYNEQFF.